This T cell receptor beta chain was sequenced during a study of cytomegalovirus exposure and HLA in healthy donors. Findings of the study overall: The availability of immune exposure information extended only to CMV serostatus.

Germline V gene sequence: CDR1 SGHTA, CDR2 FQGTGA. J was trimmed by 5 bases and V by 2 bases; bases with no gene match: 19. This CDR3 spans 19 amino acids. On this clone itself: What it binds is not known.

The primer mix had 60 Vbeta and 13 Jbeta primers. TCRdb keeps only in-frame clones here, not all; method: immunoSEQ multiplex PCR. The data hold approximately 120,000 clones, with roughly 82% observed a single time. The specimen was PBMCs. This clonotype was sampled from a middle-aged man in good health and CMV-seropositive. The rearrangement uses TRBV7-3 and TRBJ1-1, with 8 nucleotides matching TRBD1. CDR3 sequence reads: CASSLGGGPDRGRRTEAFF. CDR3 bases: TGTGCCAGCAGCTTAGGGGGGGGGCCCGACAGGGGTCGAAGGACTGAAGCTTTCTTT.